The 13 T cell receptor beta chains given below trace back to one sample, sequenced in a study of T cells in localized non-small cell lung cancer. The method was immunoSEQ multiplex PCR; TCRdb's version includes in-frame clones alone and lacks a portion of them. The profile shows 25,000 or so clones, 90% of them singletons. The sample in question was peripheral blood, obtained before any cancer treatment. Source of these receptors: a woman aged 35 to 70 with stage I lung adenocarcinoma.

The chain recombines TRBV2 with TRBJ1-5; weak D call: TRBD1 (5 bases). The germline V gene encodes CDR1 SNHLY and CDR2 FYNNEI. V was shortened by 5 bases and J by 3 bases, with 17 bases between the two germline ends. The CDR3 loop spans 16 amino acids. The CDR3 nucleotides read TGTGCCAGCAGTCCGCTTATGCGACAGTCCAATCAGCCCCAGCATTTT. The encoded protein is CASSPLMRQSNQPQHF.

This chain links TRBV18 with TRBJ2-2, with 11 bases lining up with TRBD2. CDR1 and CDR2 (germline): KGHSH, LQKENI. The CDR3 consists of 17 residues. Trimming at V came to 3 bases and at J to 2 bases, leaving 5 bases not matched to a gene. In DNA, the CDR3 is TGTGCCAGCTCACCTTCTACTAGCGGGAGAAACACCGGGGAGCTGTTTTTT. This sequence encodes CASSPSTSGRNTGELFF. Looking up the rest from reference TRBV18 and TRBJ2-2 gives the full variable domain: NAGVMQNPRHLVRRRGQEARLRCSPMKGHSHVYWYRQLPEEGLKFMVYLQKENIIDESGMPKERFSAEFPKEGPSILRIQQVVRGDSAAYFCASSPSTSGRNTGELFFGEGSRLTVL.

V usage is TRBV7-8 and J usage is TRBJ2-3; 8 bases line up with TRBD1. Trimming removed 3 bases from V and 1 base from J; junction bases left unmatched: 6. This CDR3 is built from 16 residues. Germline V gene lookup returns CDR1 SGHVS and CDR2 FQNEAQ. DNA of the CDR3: TGTGCCAGCAGCTTGATCCTGACAGGGGGCACAGATACGCAGTATTTT. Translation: CASSLILTGGTDTQYF.

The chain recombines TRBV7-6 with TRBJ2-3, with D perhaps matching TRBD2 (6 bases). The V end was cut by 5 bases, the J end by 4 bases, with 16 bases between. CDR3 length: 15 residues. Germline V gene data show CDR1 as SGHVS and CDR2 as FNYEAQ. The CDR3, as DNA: TGTGCCAGCAGCCTGACTAGTTTAGGCGCAGATACGCAGTATTTT. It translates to CASSLTSLGADTQYF.

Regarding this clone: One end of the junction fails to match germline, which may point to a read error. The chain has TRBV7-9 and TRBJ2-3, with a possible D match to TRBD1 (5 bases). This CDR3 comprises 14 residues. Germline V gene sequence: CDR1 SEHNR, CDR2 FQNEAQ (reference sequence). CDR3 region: CAGSLGRYTDTQYF. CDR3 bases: TGTGCCGGCAGCTTGGGGCGGTACACAGATACGCAGTATTTT.

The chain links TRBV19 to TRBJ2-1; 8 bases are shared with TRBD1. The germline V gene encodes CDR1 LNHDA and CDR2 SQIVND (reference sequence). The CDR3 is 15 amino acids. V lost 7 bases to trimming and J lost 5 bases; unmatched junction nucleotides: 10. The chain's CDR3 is CASTADRGTNNEQFF. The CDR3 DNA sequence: TGTGCCAGTACCGCTGACAGGGGCACGAACAATGAGCAGTTCTTC.

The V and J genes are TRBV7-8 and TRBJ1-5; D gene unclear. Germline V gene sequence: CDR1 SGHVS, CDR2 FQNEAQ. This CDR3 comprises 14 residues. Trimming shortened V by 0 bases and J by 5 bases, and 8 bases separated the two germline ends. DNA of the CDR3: TGTGCCAGCAGCTTAGCCAGCCTCTATCAGCCCCAGCATTTT. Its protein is CASSLASLYQPQHF.

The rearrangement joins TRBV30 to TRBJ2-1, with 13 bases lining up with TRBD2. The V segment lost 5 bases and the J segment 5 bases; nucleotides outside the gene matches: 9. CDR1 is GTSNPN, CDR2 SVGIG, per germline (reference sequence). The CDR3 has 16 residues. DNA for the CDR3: TGTGCCTGGCACCGGACTAGCGGGAGATCCCACAATGAGCAGTTCTTC. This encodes CAWHRTSGRSHNEQFF. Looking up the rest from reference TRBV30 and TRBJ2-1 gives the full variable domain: SQTIHQWPATLVQPVGSPLSLECTVEGTSNPNLYWYRQAAGRGLQLLFYSVGIGQISSEVPQNLSASRPQDRQFILSSKKLLLSDSGFYLCAWHRTSGRSHNEQFFGPGTRLTVL.

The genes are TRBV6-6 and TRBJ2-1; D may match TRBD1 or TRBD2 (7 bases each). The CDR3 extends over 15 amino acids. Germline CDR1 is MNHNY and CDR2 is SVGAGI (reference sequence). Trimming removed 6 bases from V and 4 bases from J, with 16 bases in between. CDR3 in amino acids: CASRQQGEGYNEQFF. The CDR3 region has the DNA TGTGCCAGCAGGCAGCAGGGGGAGGGATACAATGAGCAGTTCTTC.

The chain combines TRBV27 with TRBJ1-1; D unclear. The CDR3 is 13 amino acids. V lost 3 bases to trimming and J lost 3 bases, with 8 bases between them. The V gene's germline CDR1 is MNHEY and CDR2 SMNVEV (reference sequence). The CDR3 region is CASSFPGDTEAFF. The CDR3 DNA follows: TGTGCCAGCAGTTTCCCCGGGGACACTGAAGCTTTCTTT.

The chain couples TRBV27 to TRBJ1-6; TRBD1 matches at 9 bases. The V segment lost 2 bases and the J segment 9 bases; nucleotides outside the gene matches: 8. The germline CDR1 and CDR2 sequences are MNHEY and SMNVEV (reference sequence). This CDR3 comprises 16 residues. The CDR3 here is CASSLRRDRVGSPLHF. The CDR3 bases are TGTGCCAGCAGTTTAAGGCGGGACAGGGTTGGTTCACCCCTCCACTTT.

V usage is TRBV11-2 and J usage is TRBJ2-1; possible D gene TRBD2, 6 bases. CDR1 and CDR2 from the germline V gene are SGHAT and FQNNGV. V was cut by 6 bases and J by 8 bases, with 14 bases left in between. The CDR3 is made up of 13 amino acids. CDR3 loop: CASRRLVSDEQFF. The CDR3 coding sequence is TGTGCCAGCAGACGACTAGTATCGGATGAGCAGTTCTTC. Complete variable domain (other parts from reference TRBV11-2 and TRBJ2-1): EAGVAQSPRYKIIEKRQSVAFWCNPISGHATLYWYQQILGQGPKLLIQFQNNGVVDDSQLPKDRFSAERLKGVDSTLKIQPAKLEDSAVYLCASRRLVSDEQFFGPGTRLTVL.

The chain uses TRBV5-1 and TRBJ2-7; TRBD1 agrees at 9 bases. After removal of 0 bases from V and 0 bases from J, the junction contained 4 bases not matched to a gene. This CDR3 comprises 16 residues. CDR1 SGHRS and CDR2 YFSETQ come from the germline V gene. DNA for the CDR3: TGCGCCAGCAGCTTGGCCGGGACAGGGAGCTCCTACGAGCAGTACTTC. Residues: CASSLAGTGSSYEQYF.